Shown below are 28 T cell receptor beta chains from a single sample sequenced in a study of OX40 agonist ivuxolimab in advanced cancers. Measured with immunoSEQ multiplex PCR; TCRdb has only the in-frame clones, and not every one. There are approximately 60,000 clones in the sample; roughly 91% occur only once, and approximately 0.39% lies in the top ten. Source: CD4+ or CD8+ T cells sorted from blood, taken in a trial of the OX40 agonist ivuxolimab. These receptors all come from an adult with an advanced solid tumor such as melanoma, head and neck, liver or kidney cancer.

This rearrangement joins TRBV9 to TRBJ2-5; TRBD1 matches at 8 bases. In germline, CDR1 is SGDLS, CDR2 YYNGEE. This CDR3 contains 15 residues. J was trimmed by 5 bases and V by 0 bases; bases with no gene match: 6. The chain's CDR3 is CASSVGAGGDETQYF. CDR3 coding DNA: TGTGCCAGCAGCGTAGGTGCAGGGGGCGACGAGACCCAGTACTTC.

This chain uses TRBV14 with TRBJ2-1, with 15 bases that match TRBD2. V gave up 5 bases and J gave up 4 bases; unmatched junction bases: 12. The length of the CDR3 is 19 residues. Germline CDR1 and CDR2: SGHDN and FVKESK. This CDR3 is CASSLQAGTSGGSYNEQFF. DNA for the CDR3: TGTGCCAGCAGCTTACAGGCCGGGACTAGCGGGGGGTCTTACAATGAGCAGTTCTTC.

The chain combines TRBV5-6 with TRBJ2-3, with 7 bases fitting TRBD1. This CDR3 spans 18 amino acids. The V segment lost 5 bases and the J segment 0 bases; nucleotides outside the gene matches: 15. The germline V gene has CDR1 SGHDT and CDR2 YYEEEE. The CDR3 DNA follows: TGTGCCAGCAGTGGGGACAGCCCCGTCGTATCTAGCACAGATACGCAGTATTTT. Its protein is CASSGDSPVVSSTDTQYF.

A single count supports this clone. The V call is TRBV5-1, the J call TRBJ1-2; 9 nucleotides agree with TRBD1. V shed 0 bases and J 4 bases; nucleotides not matched to a gene: 4. The germline CDR1 and CDR2 sequences are SGHRS and YFSETQ. There are 15 residues in the CDR3. Written as DNA, the CDR3 is TGCGCCAGCAGCTTGGACGGGACAGGGCCCTATGGCTACACCTTC. This codes for CASSLDGTGPYGYTF.

The chain combines TRBV19 with TRBJ1-6; the D gene is possibly TRBD1 (5 bases). The CDR3 length is 15 residues. The V end lost 4 bases, the J end lost 5 bases, and 12 bases lay between the germline ends. CDR1 and CDR2 (germline): LNHDA, SQIVND (reference sequence). The CDR3 spells CASSSPRGDNSPLHF. Written as DNA, the CDR3 is TGTGCCAGTAGTAGCCCCCGAGGGGATAATTCACCCCTCCACTTT.

This chain links TRBV19 with TRBJ2-4; 8 bases are shared with TRBD1. From germline, CDR1 is LNHDA and CDR2 SQIVND (reference sequence). The trim removed 5 bases at V and 8 bases at J, leaving 5 bases unmatched. The CDR3 loop spans 13 amino acids. The CDR3 nucleotides are TGTGCCAGTAGTGACAGGGGTTGGGACATTCAGTACTTC. This gives the protein CASSDRGWDIQYF. Full variable domain (outside the CDR3, taken from reference TRBV19 and TRBJ2-4): DGGITQSPKYLFRKEGQNVTLSCEQNLNHDAMYWYRQDPGQGLRLIYYSQIVNDFQKGDIAEGYSVSREKKESFPLTVTSAQKNPTAFYLCASSDRGWDIQYFGAGTRLSVL.

This clone occurred a few times. CDR3 sequence reads: CASRDTGTGPRDEQFF. The CDR3 coding sequence is TGTGCCAGCAGAGATACCGGGACAGGGCCACGCGATGAGCAGTTCTTC. The chain has TRBV7-9 and TRBJ2-1, with 9 bases identical to TRBD1. The CDR3 is 16 amino acids. Germline assignment: CDR1 SEHNR and CDR2 FQNEAQ (reference sequence). V dropped 6 bases and J dropped 8; count of bases not matched to a gene: 14.

Written as DNA, the CDR3 is TGTGCCACCTTGGGGACAGAGAACACCGGGGAGCTGTTTTTT. Its translation: CATLGTENTGELFF. The chain couples TRBV6-6 to TRBJ2-2; 7 nucleotides line up with TRBD1. After removal of 10 bases from V and 1 base from J, the junction contained 6 bases not matched to a gene. The CDR3 spans 14 residues. Germline values: CDR1 MNHNY, CDR2 SVGAGI (reference sequence).

The chain recombines TRBV11-2 with TRBJ1-2, with D tentatively TRBD1 (5 bases). V lost 1 base and J lost 10, with 10 bases in between. The germline V gene encodes CDR1 SGHAT and CDR2 FQNNGV. This CDR3 region has 12 residues. In nucleotides, the CDR3 is TGTGCCAGCAGCTTAGGGGGGATGAACTACACCTTC. It codes for CASSLGGMNYTF.

The sample holds one count of this clone. The chain couples TRBV2 to TRBJ2-5; 8 bases are shared with TRBD1. The J segment lost 11 bases and the V segment lost 5 bases, leaving 13 bases of the junction unmatched. The germline CDR1 and CDR2 sequences are SNHLY and FYNNEI. This CDR3 comprises 14 residues. CDR3 region: CASSPGGTGREQYF. CDR3 sequence (DNA): TGTGCCAGCAGTCCGGGCGGGACAGGTCGGGAGCAGTACTTC.

In this sample, this clone turned up once. The chain couples TRBV6-1 to TRBJ1-6; tentatively, D is TRBD1 (6 bases). The CDR3 extends over 14 amino acids. Germline CDR1 reads MNHNS; CDR2 reads SASEGT. V shed 6 bases and J shed 7 bases, with 13 bases lying between them. CDR3 DNA sequence: TGTGCCAGCAGCCAGGGGTTCTTAAATTCACCCCTCCACTTT. This sequence encodes CASSQGFLNSPLHF.

This sequence joins TRBV5-5 and TRBJ1-5; D ambiguous. V lost 3 bases and J 1 base, leaving 17 bases between the germline ends. The CDR3 covers 17 residues. Germline V gene data show CDR1 as SGHKS and CDR2 as YYEKEE (reference sequence). In DNA, the CDR3 is TGTGCCAGCAGCTACGAACCCAGTTACGGGAGCAATCAGCCCCAGCATTTT. Its translation: CASSYEPSYGSNQPQHF.

In regard to this clone: A junction boundary mismatches the germline segment, possibly from a read error. The chain carries TRBV19 and TRBJ1-1; D might be TRBD1 (5 bases). This CDR3 spans 14 amino acids. Looked up from germline, CDR1 is LNHDA and CDR2 is SQIVND (reference sequence). The CDR3 reads CATSTGLTNTEAFF. Here the CDR3 DNA reads TGTGCCACTAGTACGGGACTCACGAACACTGAAGCTTTCTTT.

The rearrangement uses TRBV27 and TRBJ1-6, with unresolved D. V lost 3 bases to trimming and J lost 5 bases, with 8 bases between them. Per the germline V gene, CDR1 is MNHEY and CDR2 is SMNVEV (reference sequence). The CDR3 runs 14 residues. This CDR3 reads CASSFSSDNSPLHF. In DNA form, the CDR3 reads TGTGCCAGCAGTTTCTCGTCAGATAATTCACCCCTCCACTTT.

The rearrangement joins TRBV9 to TRBJ2-3; 11 bases fit TRBD2. Trimming cost V 4 bases and J 3 bases; bases outside gene matches: 10. Germline V lookup: CDR1 SGDLS, CDR2 YYNGEE. This CDR3 contains 17 residues. The CDR3 loop is CASSSRTSGLGTDTQYF. As DNA, the CDR3 is TGTGCCAGCAGCTCTCGGACTAGCGGGTTGGGTACAGATACGCAGTATTTT. Together with reference TRBV9 and TRBJ2-3, the CDR3 gives the full variable domain: DSGVTQTPKHLITATGQRVTLRCSPRSGDLSVYWYQQSLDQGLQFLIQYYNGEERAKGNILERFSAQQFPDLHSELNLSSLELGDSALYFCASSSRTSGLGTDTQYFGPGTRLTVL.

The V call is TRBV14, the J call TRBJ1-1; D is ambiguous. Germline CDR1 SGHDN, CDR2 FVKESK. V was clipped by 4 bases and J by 3 bases, with 15 bases between them. This CDR3 comprises 15 residues. The CDR3 sequence: CASSPLVSKDTEAFF. The CDR3 coding sequence is TGTGCCAGCAGCCCGCTTGTCTCTAAGGACACTGAAGCTTTCTTT.

The chain couples TRBV23-1 to TRBJ2-7, with 7 bases matching TRBD1. TRBV23-1 is an ORF, with its function uncertain. This CDR3 contains 15 residues. After removal of 8 bases from V and 2 bases from J, the junction contained 12 bases not matched to a gene. This CDR3 reads CASRTEPGTAYEQYF. CDR3 sequence (DNA): TGCGCCAGCCGGACGGAACCCGGGACAGCCTACGAGCAGTACTTC.

The chain employs TRBV18 and TRBJ2-1; 10 nucleotides align to TRBD2. Germline V lookup: CDR1 KGHSH, CDR2 LQKENI. This CDR3 region has 20 residues. The J segment lost 4 bases and the V segment lost 4 bases, leaving 19 bases of the junction unmatched. The CDR3 protein is CASSLYRSTDSGGRYNEQFF. The CDR3 DNA is TGTGCCAGCTCACTTTATCGATCGACCGATAGCGGGGGGAGATACAATGAGCAGTTCTTC.

J is TRBJ2-1 and V is TRBV2; 11 positions match TRBD2. With V trimmed by 4 bases and J by 5 bases, 4 bases remained unmatched. Germline-derived CDR1 and CDR2 are SNHLY and FYNNEI. The CDR3 is 15 residues long. CDR3 region: CASSVLAGDNNEQFF. The CDR3 nucleotides are TGTGCCAGCAGTGTACTAGCGGGGGACAACAATGAGCAGTTCTTC.

The chain joins TRBV11-2 to TRBJ1-2; the D is unclear. V was cut by 0 bases and J by 0 bases, with 17 bases left in between. Germline loops: CDR1 SGHAT, CDR2 FQNNGV. The CDR3 runs 18 residues. The CDR3 nucleotides read TGTGCCAGCAGCTTAGATCTCCCGGGCCCGACCTCTAACTATGGCTACACCTTC. Translation: CASSLDLPGPTSNYGYTF.

The V call is TRBV10-3, the J call TRBJ1-5; D gene uncertain. The CDR3 runs to 10 residues. Deletions cut 8 bases from V and 6 bases from J, with 5 bases between. CDR1 is ENHRY and CDR2 is SYGVKD in the germline V gene. The CDR3 DNA follows: TGTGCCATCGGTAGTCAGCCCCAGCATTTT. Translating it yields CAIGSQPQHF.

The chain carries TRBV19 and TRBJ2-2, with a possible D match to TRBD2 (5 bases). The length of the CDR3 is 15 residues. Trimming pared 6 bases from V and 4 bases from J, leaving 15 bases between. Germline V gene sequence: CDR1 LNHDA, CDR2 SQIVND (reference sequence). The chain's CDR3 is CASREVRGITGELFF. DNA for the CDR3: TGTGCCAGTAGAGAGGTGAGAGGGATCACCGGGGAGCTGTTTTTT. The whole variable domain, remainder taken from reference TRBV19 and TRBJ2-2, is DGGITQSPKYLFRKEGQNVTLSCEQNLNHDAMYWYRQDPGQGLRLIYYSQIVNDFQKGDIAEGYSVSREKKESFPLTVTSAQKNPTAFYLCASREVRGITGELFFGEGSRLTVL.

The chain combines TRBV14 with TRBJ2-3, with D possibly being TRBD1 or TRBD2 (6 bases each). Germline-derived CDR1 and CDR2 are SGHDN and FVKESK. The ends were cut back, 0 bases at V and 1 base at J, with 17 bases in the middle. The CDR3 runs to 18 residues. The chain's CDR3 is CASSQERWGAARTDTQYF. CDR3 nucleotides: TGTGCCAGCAGCCAAGAGAGATGGGGGGCTGCGCGCACAGATACGCAGTATTTT.

The chain employs TRBV6-1 and TRBJ2-7; D remains ambiguous. CDR3 length: 14 amino acids. Germline lookup yields CDR1 MNHNS and CDR2 SASEGT. The V gene lost 0 bases and the J gene lost 6 bases, with 12 bases spanning the gap. In DNA form, the CDR3 reads TGTGCCAGCAGTGAAGCGCTTCCGGCAGCCGAGCAGTACTTC. Translating gives CASSEALPAAEQYF.

The V gene is TRBV2, the J gene TRBJ1-2, with unresolved D. V lost 2 bases, J lost 3 bases, and 16 bases lay in between. CDR1 is SNHLY, CDR2 FYNNEI, per germline. This CDR3 is 16 amino acids long. In DNA form, the CDR3 reads TGTGCCAGCAGTGAAAACCCGCTCAGGAGGTACTATGGCTACACCTTC. This translates into CASSENPLRRYYGYTF. Drawing the rest from reference TRBV2 and TRBJ1-2, the complete variable domain is EPEVTQTPSHQVTQMGQEVILRCVPISNHLYFYWYRQILGQKVEFLVSFYNNEISEKSEIFDDQFSVERPDGSNFTLKIRSTKLEDSAMYFCASSENPLRRYYGYTFGSGTRLTVV.

The gene calls are TRBV6-5 and TRBJ2-3; D uncertain. The CDR3 is 12 residues long. Per germline, CDR1 MNHEY and CDR2 SVGAGI. Trimming cost V 3 bases and J 5 bases, with 6 bases left between them. CDR3 nucleotide sequence: TGTGCCAGCAGTTATCGAGGAGATACGCAGTATTTT. Amino acid sequence: CASSYRGDTQYF.

This clone appeared once. This chain links TRBV6-6 with TRBJ2-7, with a possible D match to TRBD1 (6 bases). The CDR3 is 16 residues long. V was pared by 2 bases and J by 4 bases, with 18 bases between. Germline V CDR1 and CDR2: MNHNY, SVGAGI (reference sequence). The CDR3 is CASSYGQSRGAYEQYF. The CDR3, as DNA: TGTGCCAGCAGTTACGGACAGTCTAGGGGTGCTTACGAGCAGTACTTC.

CDR3 loop: CASSDNRVEDTGELFF. Written as DNA, the CDR3 is TGTGCCAGCAGTGACAACAGGGTGGAAGACACCGGGGAGCTGTTTTTT. The rearrangement links TRBV6-1 to TRBJ2-2; possibly TRBD1 for D (6 bases). CDR3 length equals 16 residues. V shed 3 bases and J shed 3 bases, with 14 bases lying between them. Germline V gives CDR1 MNHNS, CDR2 SASEGT.